This T cell receptor beta chain was sequenced in a study of CD8 T cells in Susac syndrome. Worth noting for this clonotype: Its antigen is unidentified.

Study-wide points: The study conceded that its TCR sequencing and HLA analysis involved relatively few individuals.

The germline CDR1 and CDR2 sequences are SGDLS and YYNGEE. V lost 3 bases to trimming and J lost 2 bases, with 8 bases between them. This CDR3 comprises 13 residues. RNA, at 0.5 to 1 ug, was reverse transcribed with random hexamers. MiXCR, run by TCRdb on the immunoSEQ multiplex PCR reads, gives a single entry per CDR3 protein. There are around 190,000 distinct CDR3 sequences in the sample; 94% occur only once, and over 0.095% lies in the top ten. CD8+ and CD4+ T cells from blood underwent TCR beta sequencing, which was carried out in a high-throughput format. This receptor was identified in a human donor with Susac syndrome. The sample comprised CD4+ T cells from PBMCs. The rearrangement links TRBV9 to TRBJ1-2; D ambiguous. CDR3 DNA: TGTGCCAGCAGCGAAATCCTAAACTATGGCTACACCTTC. This encodes CASSEILNYGYTF.